Listed below are T cell receptor beta chains from one sample, sequenced in a study of blood T cell repertoires in COVID-19. Sequencing was performed with immunoSEQ multiplex PCR; in TCRdb, only in-frame clones are kept and a portion is missing. The table records around 230,000 clones, over 80% of them present only once. Source material: PBMCs or T cells enriched from blood (not recorded which). The receptors here all came from a man between 18 and 35 years old with acute COVID-19. Both conserved end residues are part of each CDR3. Each record gives: CDR3 protein, CDR3 DNA, D gene, clone size, V gene, J gene. D genes are given only for firm matches. A row's size may be missing; if present it is once, few, many or a size class.

CASSYQYEQYF	TGTGCCAGCAGTTACCAGTACGAGCAGTACTTC	NA	NA	TRBV6-2/TRBV6-3	TRBJ2-7
CASSQGIESYNEQFF	TGTGCCAGCAGCCAAGGCATCGAATCCTACAATGAGCAGTTCTTC	NA	NA	TRBV16	TRBJ2-1
CAWSVGTGVTDTQYF	TGTGCCTGGAGTGTAGGGACAGGGGTCACAGATACGCAGTATTTT	TRBD1	NA	TRBV30	TRBJ2-3
CASSPTGWGGTDTQYF	TGTGCCAGCAGCCCGACAGGGTGGGGAGGCACAGATACGCAGTATTTT	TRBD1	once	TRBV11-3	TRBJ2-3
CATSDTTPWDNEQFF	TGTGCCACCAGTGATACGACTCCCTGGGACAATGAGCAGTTCTTC	NA	NA	TRBV24-1	TRBJ2-1
CASSRDRGNTEAFF	TGCGCCAGCAGCAGGGACAGGGGAAACACTGAAGCTTTCTTT	TRBD1	NA	TRBV5-1	TRBJ1-1
CASSQDSGMAYEQYF	TGTGCCAGCAGCCAAGATAGCGGGATGGCCTACGAGCAGTACTTC	TRBD2	NA	TRBV4-2	TRBJ2-7
CASSQPLGTGEVSTNEKLFF	TGCGCCAGCAGTCAACCGCTGGGGACAGGGGAAGTATCAACTAATGAAAAACTGTTTTTT	TRBD1	NA	TRBV23-1	TRBJ1-4
CASSWDRGKKLFF	TGTGCCAGCAGTTGGGACAGGGGGAAAAAACTGTTTTTT	TRBD1	NA	TRBV28	TRBJ1-4
CAWISRFVRGTEAFF	TGTGCCTGGATCTCACGCTTCGTGCGGGGCACTGAAGCTTTCTTT	NA	NA	TRBV30	TRBJ1-1
CASSLEGGSGISQFF	TGTGCCAGCAGCTTAGAAGGAGGTAGCGGGATATCGCAGTTCTTC	TRBD2	NA	TRBV7-9	TRBJ2-1
CATLTDNLTEAFF	TGTGCCACCCTGACAGATAACCTCACTGAAGCTTTCTTT	NA	NA	TRBV28	TRBJ1-1
CASRGTGGRYEQYF	TGTGCCAGCAGGGGGACAGGGGGACGCTACGAGCAGTACTTC	TRBD1	NA	TRBV2	TRBJ2-7